This paragraph reports one TCR beta chain. Its antigen remains unknown. These data originate in a study of vaccination effects on CD4 cells after COVID-19. Repertoires were generated with immunoSEQ multiplex PCR, while TCRdb's copy carries only in-frame clones and drops some. Of approximately 58,000 clones in the sample, about three quarters were seen once. V lost 3 bases and J 0 bases, leaving 15 bases between the germline ends. Germline V gene sequence: CDR1 LNHDA, CDR2 SQIVND (reference sequence). The CDR3 runs 17 residues. Researchers isolated CD4+ T cells once around 11 days of culture had elapsed.

The sequence came from a human donor who received a COVID-19 vaccine. This chain joins TRBV19 and TRBJ2-4; D is uncertain. Sequenced material: CD4+ T cells from PBMCs cultured without peptide, taken before COVID-19 vaccination. The CDR3 reads CASSIGQPSLAKNIQYF. CDR3 DNA sequence: TGTGCCAGTAGTATCGGTCAGCCTTCTTTAGCCAAAAACATTCAGTACTTC.